This entry lists 6 T cell receptor beta chains sequenced from one sample in a study of blood T cells in healthy people across ages. A second PCR, run for roughly 7 to 12 cycles, used a sample-barcoded 5' primer plus a J-beta primer mix. TCRdb fed the 5' RACE reads into MiXCR, producing one record per CDR3 protein. The sample shows roughly 640,000 distinct CDR3 sequences, approximately 30% of them seen only once. Specimen: blood. Receptors were obtained from a woman older than 75 in good health.

This clonotype was seen many times. V usage is TRBV6-2 or TRBV6-3 and J usage is TRBJ1-1; possibly TRBD1 for D (6 bases). Trimming shortened V by 6 bases and J by 5 bases, and 16 bases separated the two germline ends. The CDR3 runs 14 residues. Germline V lookup: CDR1 MNHEY, CDR2 SVGEGT. DNA of the CDR3: TGTGCCAGCAGATTAGCCAGGGGATGGACTGAAGCTTTCTTT. Translating gives CASRLARGWTEAFF.

Only a few counts were recorded for this clonotype. A much larger clone lies a single base off, so this may be a read error. The rearrangement uses TRBV4-2 and TRBJ2-7; 14 bases are shared with TRBD2. The V segment lost 4 bases and the J segment 10 bases; nucleotides outside the gene matches: 12. The CDR3 extends over 16 amino acids. Per germline, CDR1 LGHNA and CDR2 YNFKEQ. CDR3 DNA: TGTGCCAGCAGCCCGACTAGCGGGGGGGCACAAGAGGCCCAGTACTTC. It specifies CASSPTSGGAQEAQYF.

This clonotype appeared many times. This sequence joins TRBV29-1 and TRBJ2-1, with 8 nucleotides matching TRBD2. This CDR3 comprises 17 residues. V lost 0 bases to trimming and J lost 0 bases; unmatched junction nucleotides: 7. Germline V gives CDR1 SQVTM, CDR2 ANQGSEA. The chain's CDR3 is CSVEDLGSGTSYNEQFF. The CDR3 DNA is TGCAGCGTTGAAGATCTGGGTAGCGGGACCTCCTACAATGAGCAGTTCTTC.

This clonotype was counted many times. The J gene is TRBJ2-3, the V gene TRBV3-1, with 9 bases that match TRBD2. The V and J ends lost 4 bases and 4 bases, in that order; junction bases with no gene match: 3. Germline values: CDR1 LGHDT, CDR2 YNNKEL (reference sequence). The CDR3 has 14 residues. The CDR3 loop reads CASSPGLAPDTQYF. Here the CDR3 DNA reads TGTGCCAGCAGCCCGGGACTAGCACCAGATACGCAGTATTTT.

At least ten counts were recorded for this clonotype. The V call is TRBV9, the J call TRBJ1-1; D possibly corresponds to TRBD1 (5 bases). Trimming removed 0 bases at V and 3 bases at J, with 18 bases between. The germline V gene encodes CDR1 SGDLS and CDR2 YYNGEE. The CDR3 consists of 17 residues. This CDR3 reads CASSVAIQGGSDTEAFF. CDR3 in DNA: TGTGCCAGCAGCGTAGCGATCCAGGGTGGGTCGGACACTGAAGCTTTCTTT.

This clonotype was counted at least ten times. As DNA, the CDR3 is TGTGCCACCAGTGATCCCTCTAGCGGCGGTTCCTACAATGAGCAGTTCTTC. Amino acid sequence: CATSDPSSGGSYNEQFF. V is TRBV24-1 and J is TRBJ2-1; the match to TRBD2 covers 7 bases. V dropped 3 bases and J dropped 1; count of bases not matched to a gene: 8. The CDR3 sequence is 17 residues long. Germline values: CDR1 KGHDR, CDR2 SFDVKD.